This T cell receptor (beta chain) derives from a study of PD-1 blockade in mismatch repair-deficient tumors. Overall study: All were previously treated, progressing patients with 12 mismatch repair-deficient cancer types. Study-level results: Tumor-resident clones, often absent from pretreatment blood, expanded after pembrolizumab and then contracted.

All patients were mismatch repair deficient, assessed by either PCR or immunohistochemistry. TCR sequencing covered three patients who responded to pembrolizumab. This CDR3 contains 12 residues. Trimming removed 4 bases at V and 11 bases at J, with 14 bases between. Germline values: CDR1 MNHNY, CDR2 SVGAGI (reference sequence). This clone was counted many times. The antigen remains undetermined. Some clones are missing from TCRdb's copy, which holds only in-frame ones; the method was immunoSEQ multiplex PCR. The sample lists about 100,000 clones; over 65% were seen once. This TCR derives from an adult with mismatch repair-deficient cancer. Sample: peripheral blood, taken roughly 35 weeks after starting pembrolizumab. V is TRBV6-6 and J is TRBJ1-1; possibly TRBD1 for D (5 bases). This CDR3 reads CASSSRRDEAFF. As DNA, the CDR3 is TGTGCCAGCAGTTCTCGCAGGGATGAGGCTTTCTTT.